The rows below give T cell receptor beta chains drawn from one sample of a study of T cells in Graves' hyperthyroidism and ophthalmopathy. TCRdb used MiXCR to reprocess the multiplex PCR reads, holding one entry per CDR3 protein. Among 650,000 to 800,000 distinct CDR3 sequences listed, 40% to 55% were seen once. The sample comprised peripheral blood or thyroid tissue (not recorded which). Every receptor here comes from an adult man with Graves' disease, either hyperthyroidism or ophthalmopathy (not recorded which). Each CDR3 is given with its conserved first and last residue. The D gene is left open where the match is weak. Where a row states a size, it is once, few, many or the class of an expanded clone; other rows omit it.

>TRBJ1-6|NA|TRBV20-1|NA|12
CSARGGYSPLHF
TGCAGTGCTAGGGGGGGGTATTCACCCCTCCACTTT
>TRBJ1-1|NA|TRBV20-1|NA|14
CSALEDARSSEAFF
TGCAGTGCCCTAGAGGATGCCCGATCGAGTGAAGCTTTCTTT
>TRBJ2-7|NA|TRBV6-5|NA|13
CASSASMPYEQYF
TGTGCCAGCAGTGCGAGTATGCCTTACGAGCAGTACTTC
>TRBJ2-7|TRBD2|TRBV10-2|NA|17
CASSGRLAGGRCYEQYF
TGCGCCAGCAGTGGCAGACTAGCGGGAGGGCGTTGCTACGAGCAGTACTTC
>TRBJ2-6|TRBD2|TRBV15|many|19
CATSGGLAGGDSGANVLTF
TGTGCCACCAGCGGGGGACTAGCGGGGGGCGACTCTGGGGCCAACGTCCTGACTTTC
>TRBJ1-1|NA|TRBV29-1|NA|13
CSALEGGATEAFF
TGCAGCGCTTTGGAGGGTGGGGCCACTGAAGCTTTCTTT
>TRBJ2-7|TRBD2|TRBV11-3|NA|17
CASSLDPLAGPTYEQYF
TGTGCCAGCAGCTTAGATCCGCTAGCGGGGCCTACCTACGAGCAGTACTTC
>TRBJ1-1|NA|TRBV29-1|many|11
CSDSGSTEAFF
TGCAGCGATTCAGGGAGCACTGAAGCTTTCTTT
>TRBJ1-1|NA|TRBV6-1|NA|15
CASSPFRGANTEAFF
TGTGCCAGCAGTCCATTCAGGGGAGCGAACACTGAAGCTTTCTTT
>TRBJ1-1|NA|TRBV10-3|NA|13
CAISPEWGTEAFF
TGTGCCATCAGCCCAGAGTGGGGAACTGAAGCTTTCTTT
>TRBJ2-5|TRBD1|TRBV7-9|NA|12
CASSPDRAKQYF
TGTGCCAGCAGCCCGGACAGGGCTAAGCAGTACTTC
>TRBJ2-5|NA|TRBV2|NA|11
CASRKEGTQYF
TGTGCCAGCCGCAAGGAAGGGACCCAGTACTTC
>TRBJ1-2|TRBD1|TRBV19|NA|17
CASSTGTGVDLRDGYTF
TGTGCCAGTAGTACCGGGACAGGGGTAGATCTGCGGGATGGCTACACCTTC
>TRBJ2-2|TRBD1|TRBV10-3|NA|15
CAISEGTVDTGELFF
TGTGCCATCAGTGAAGGGACAGTTGACACCGGGGAGCTGTTTTTT
>TRBJ2-2|NA|TRBV6-5|NA|14
CASRNRALTGELFF
TGTGCCAGCAGGAACAGGGCGCTCACCGGGGAGCTGTTTTTT
>TRBJ2-7|NA|TRBV10-3|NA|14
CAISPRSGTDEQYF
TGTGCCATCAGCCCACGGTCCGGGACGGACGAGCAGTACTTC
>TRBJ1-2|TRBD1|TRBV2|NA|16
CATSSYPQSGGDGYTF
TGTGCCACCAGCAGTTACCCGCAGTCAGGGGGCGATGGCTACACCTTC
>TRBJ1-2|NA|TRBV20-1|NA|14
CSARSGETNNGYTF
TGCAGTGCTAGGAGTGGCGAGACAAACAATGGCTACACCTTC
>TRBJ1-5|NA|TRBV7-6|NA|16
CASSLFAGANNQPQHF
TGTGCCAGCAGCTTATTTGCAGGGGCGAACAATCAGCCCCAGCATTTT
>TRBJ2-1|NA|TRBV20-1|NA|10
CSARDGGQFF
TGCAGTGCTAGGGACGGAGGACAGTTCTTC
>TRBJ2-5|TRBD1|TRBV29-1|NA|15
CSVKTRDRVHETQYF
TGCAGCGTTAAAACTCGGGACAGGGTACATGAGACCCAGTACTTC
>TRBJ1-2|TRBD1|TRBV14|many|16
CASSQEGGRDHYGYTF
TGTGCCAGCAGCCAAGAAGGGGGCAGGGATCACTATGGCTACACCTTC
>TRBJ1-4|TRBD1|TRBV2|many|15
CASSEAGTDNEKLFF
TGTGCCAGCAGTGAAGCGGGGACAGATAATGAAAAACTGTTTTTT
>TRBJ2-2|NA|TRBV24-1|few|15
CATSDPLGFSGELFF
TGTGCCACCAGTGATCCCCTCGGTTTCTCCGGGGAGCTGTTTTTT
>TRBJ1-2|NA|TRBV6-5|few|12
CASSRTDGGYTF
TGTGCCAGCAGTCGCACTGATGGCGGCTACACCTTC
>TRBJ2-7|NA|TRBV2|once|15
CASSVAQRSHYEQYF
TGTGCCAGCAGCGTTGCACAGCGGAGCCACTACGAGCAGTACTTC
>TRBJ1-6|NA|TRBV20-1|NA|12
CRAGTQVSPLHF
TGCAGGGCCGGGACTCAAGTTTCACCCCTCCACTTT
>TRBJ2-5|NA|TRBV2|NA|13
CASRQVGQETQYF
TGTGCCAGCCGGCAAGTGGGGCAAGAGACCCAGTACTTC
>TRBJ1-1|NA|TRBV7-9|many|13
CASSLPRNTEAFF
TGTGCCAGCAGCTTACCGAGAAACACTGAAGCTTTCTTT
>TRBJ1-3|NA|TRBV9|NA|16
CASSGGGMLSGNTIYF
TGTGCCAGCAGCGGGGGGGGTATGCTGTCTGGAAACACCATATATTTT
>TRBJ1-1|NA|TRBV19|many|13
CASSNNRNTEAFF
TGTGCCAGTAGCAATAACAGGAACACTGAAGCTTTCTTT
>TRBJ1-2|TRBD1|TRBV2|few|18
CASGLPGGTGATLDGYTF
TGTGCCAGCGGACTACCAGGAGGGACAGGGGCCACCCTGGATGGCTACACCTTC
>TRBJ1-2|TRBD1|TRBV7-9|NA|15
CATRPGTGSGHGYTF
TGTGCCACCAGACCCGGGACAGGTTCGGGGCATGGCTACACCTTC
>TRBJ1-1|NA|TRBV7-9|many|14
CASSKGQVNTEAFF
TGTGCCAGCAGTAAGGGACAAGTGAACACTGAAGCTTTCTTT
>TRBJ2-7|TRBD1|TRBV20-1|NA|13
CSAIGDRFYEQYF
TGCAGTGCTATCGGGGACAGGTTCTACGAGCAGTACTTC
>TRBJ2-5|NA|TRBV9|NA|16
CASSIRTDPIGETQYF
TGTGCCAGCAGCATCCGGACAGATCCTATAGGAGAGACCCAGTACTTC
>TRBJ2-6|NA|TRBV29-1|NA|14
CSTSGTSGANVLTF
TGCAGCACCTCCGGGACCTCTGGGGCCAACGTCCTGACTTTC
>TRBJ2-7|NA|TRBV7-2|NA|14
CASSLGPGVYEQYF
TGTGCCAGCAGCTTAGGACCGGGGGTATACGAGCAGTACTTC
>TRBJ1-1|NA|TRBV12-3/TRBV12-4|many|14
CASSGSNWNTEAFF
TGTGCCAGCAGTGGCTCGAATTGGAACACTGAAGCTTTCTTT
>TRBJ2-5|TRBD2|TRBV7-2|NA|15
CASRVGTSGTETQYF
TGCGCCAGCAGAGTAGGGACTAGCGGGACCGAGACCCAGTACTTC
>TRBJ2-7|NA|TRBV10-3|NA|14
CAISASGRSYEQYF
TGTGCCATCAGTGCCTCCGGACGGTCCTACGAGCAGTACTTC
>TRBJ1-2|TRBD1|TRBV13|NA|16
CASSPGQGPENYGYTF
TGTGCCAGCAGCCCGGGACAGGGACCTGAAAACTATGGCTACACCTTC
>TRBJ1-5|NA|TRBV15|NA|15
CATSRDREGAEPQHF
TGTGCCACCAGCAGAGATCGGGAGGGCGCGGAGCCCCAGCATTTT
>TRBJ1-5|NA|TRBV19|many|13
CASSTDSNQPQHF
TGTGCCAGCAGCACGGATAGCAATCAGCCCCAGCATTTT
>TRBJ1-5|NA|TRBV20-1|NA|14
CSARDQGRDGYEHF
TGCAGTGCTAGAGATCAGGGCAGGGATGGGTACGAGCATTTT
>TRBJ2-2|TRBD2|TRBV7-9|few|17
CASSRASGLTNTGELFF
TGTGCCAGCAGCCGCGCTAGCGGCCTTACCAACACCGGGGAGCTGTTTTTT
>TRBJ1-6|NA|TRBV29-1|NA|12
CSVVTPNSPLHF
TGCAGCGTGGTCACGCCCAATTCACCCCTCCACTTT